The 19 T cell receptor beta chains below all came from one sample that was sequenced in a study of prognosis after radiotherapy for stage I lung cancer. Amplification of the TCR beta CDR3 (from genomic DNA) was done by two-round multiplex PCR. Gene-specific TRBV and TRBJ primers were used in PCR round one. Each CDR3 protein is one row after TCRdb ran MiXCR on the multiplex PCR reads. The sample lists approximately 18,000 distinct CDR3 sequences, 17% occurring once. Sequencing used PBMCs, obtained before or after stereotactic body radiation therapy (not recorded which). Receptors originate from a donor older than 45 with non-small cell lung cancer.

The chain combines TRBV6-1 with TRBJ2-2; 8 bases match TRBD2. Trimming cost V 7 bases and J 2 bases; bases outside gene matches: 6. Germline V CDR1 and CDR2: MNHNS, SASEGT. The length of the CDR3 is 15 residues. Written as DNA, the CDR3 is TGTGCCAGCAAGCCCAGCGGGGGCAACACCGGGGAGCTGTTTTTT. Translated, it gives CASKPSGGNTGELFF.

This clonotype was observed many times. The V gene is TRBV7-3, the J gene TRBJ1-3; TRBD1 is a possible D gene (5 bases). This CDR3 is 13 amino acids long. V dropped 5 bases and J dropped 9 bases, with 14 bases sitting between them. The germline CDR1 and CDR2 sequences are SGHTA and FQGTGA. CDR3 region: CASSIEPGRTIYF. DNA of the CDR3: TGTGCCAGCAGCATCGAACCGGGGCGCACCATATATTTT.

This clonotype was seen many times. As DNA, the CDR3 is TGCAGTGCTAGAGGAGGGGCGGTCGCAACAAACAATCAGCCCCAGCATTTT. Amino acid sequence: CSARGGAVATNNQPQHF. The chain uses TRBV20-1 and TRBJ1-5; possibly TRBD1 for D (5 bases). This CDR3 region has 17 residues. V gave up 1 base and J gave up 3 bases, with 19 bases separating them. Germline V gene sequence: CDR1 DFQATT, CDR2 SNEGSKA (reference sequence).

This clonotype was seen many times. The CDR3 DNA reads TGTGCCAGCAGTCGTCCAGGGGCGCAGCCCCAGCATTTT. Amino acids: CASSRPGAQPQHF. V gene TRBV6-1 combines with J gene TRBJ1-5; possible D gene TRBD1, 6 bases. The CDR3 has 13 residues. V was pared by 5 bases and J by 7 bases, with 12 bases between. Germline loops: CDR1 MNHNS, CDR2 SASEGT.

This clonotype has just a few counts. V usage is TRBV7-3 and J usage is TRBJ1-6, with D uncertain. The V gene's germline CDR1 is SGHTA and CDR2 FQGTGA. Trimming pared 5 bases from V and 2 bases from J, leaving 10 bases between. The CDR3 length is 15 residues. This CDR3 is CASSLTLTYNSPLHF. The DNA for the CDR3 is TGTGCCAGCAGCCTTACTCTTACCTATAATTCACCCCTCCACTTT.

This clonotype was seen repeatedly, ten times or more. V usage is TRBV12-3 or TRBV12-4 and J usage is TRBJ2-5, with D hard to call. CDR3 length equals 12 residues. The V and J ends lost 5 bases and 2 bases respectively, with 6 bases between them. The CDR3 region has the DNA TGTGCCAGCAGTCCAGCGCAAGAGACCCAGTACTTC. Its protein is CASSPAQETQYF.

This clonotype occurred many times. The rearrangement uses TRBV7-6 and TRBJ1-5; 7 positions agree with TRBD1. This CDR3 contains 15 residues. Germline lookup yields CDR1 SGHVS and CDR2 FNYEAQ. The V and J ends lost 3 bases and 1 base, in that order; junction bases with no gene match: 3. CDR3 in amino acids: CASSLQTGSNQPQHF. The CDR3, as DNA: TGTGCCAGCAGCTTGCAGACAGGGAGCAATCAGCCCCAGCATTTT.

This clonotype was seen many times. The gene calls are TRBV5-4 and TRBJ2-2; 7 bases fit TRBD1. CDR3 size: 16 residues. CDR1 and CDR2 (germline): SGHNT, YYREEE (reference sequence). V was pared by 6 bases and J by 4 bases, with 12 bases of the junction left unmatched. The CDR3 reads CASTSDRTASTGELFF. CDR3 in DNA: TGTGCCAGCACCTCGGACAGGACAGCGAGCACCGGGGAGCTGTTTTTT.

About this clonotype itself: A clone one base away is much larger, so this may be a read error. V is TRBV15 and J is TRBJ1-5; maybe TRBD1 (5 bases). Per the germline V gene, CDR1 is LNHNV and CDR2 is YYDKDF (reference sequence). The CDR3 is 16 amino acids. DNA of the CDR3: TGTGCCACCAGCAGAGAAGGGGTTAATAGCAATCACCCCCAGCATTTT. This codes for CATSREGVNSNHPQHF. Based on the CDR3 plus reference TRBV15 and TRBJ1-5, the full variable domain is DAMVIQNPRYQVTQFGKPVTLSCSQTLNHNVMYWYQQKSSQAPKLLFHYYDKDFNNEADTPDNFQSRRPNTSFCFLDIRSPGLGDTAMYLCATSREGVNSNHPQHFGDGTRLSIL.

This clonotype was detected ten times or more. The genes are TRBV2 and TRBJ1-6, with D perhaps TRBD1 (6 bases). Germline assignment: CDR1 SNHLY and CDR2 FYNNEI. Trimming stripped 3 bases from V and 8 bases from J, with 14 bases between. The CDR3 spans 15 residues. The CDR3 DNA is TGTGCCAGCAGTGATTTGGGCGCAGGGGATTCACCCCTCCACTTT. This gives the protein CASSDLGAGDSPLHF. Complete variable domain (other parts from reference TRBV2 and TRBJ1-6): EPEVTQTPSHQVTQMGQEVILRCVPISNHLYFYWYRQILGQKVEFLVSFYNNEISEKSEIFDDQFSVERPDGSNFTLKIRSTKLEDSAMYFCASSDLGAGDSPLHFGNGTRLTVT.

This clonotype was counted at least ten times. The CDR3 DNA is TGTGCCAGCAGTTTCCCGACAACTAGCGGGAGGTACGAGCAGTACTTC. Translated: CASSFPTTSGRYEQYF. The chain recombines TRBV12-3 or TRBV12-4 with TRBJ2-7; TRBD2 agrees at 12 bases. The CDR3 has 16 residues. Trimming took 3 bases from V and 4 from J; bases not matched to a gene: 7.

This clonotype was recorded at least ten times. One end of the junction fails to match germline, which may point to a read error. The gene calls are TRBV7-3 and TRBJ1-2; weak D call: TRBD1 (6 bases). This CDR3 has 15 amino acids. Per the germline V gene, CDR1 is SGHTA and CDR2 is FQGTGA. Here the CDR3 reads CASSLNGRDTDGCTF. CDR3 nucleotides: TGTGCCAGCAGCTTAAATGGGCGGGACACGGATGGCTGCACCTTC. The whole variable domain, remainder taken from reference TRBV7-3 and TRBJ1-2, is GAGVSQTPSNKVTEKGKYVELRCDPISGHTALYWYRQSLGQGPEFLIYFQGTGAADDSGLPNDRFFAVRPEGSVSTLKIQRTERGDSAVYLCASSLNGRDTDGCTFGSGTRLTVV.

This clonotype was seen many times. The genes are TRBV12-3 or TRBV12-4 and TRBJ2-1; D not certain. CDR3 length equals 16 residues. V was pared by 0 bases and J by 6 bases, with 15 bases between. The CDR3 protein is CASSLAGQVLANEQFF. The CDR3 region has the DNA TGTGCCAGCAGTTTAGCGGGCCAGGTTTTGGCCAATGAGCAGTTCTTC.

By sample share, this clonotype is medium-sized. The V call is TRBV30, the J call TRBJ2-5; D is possibly TRBD2 (5 bases). Trimming left V 2 bases short and J 5 bases short, with 9 bases between. Germline V gives CDR1 GTSNPN, CDR2 SVGIG (reference sequence). The CDR3 is 12 amino acids. The CDR3 is CAWSLRRETQYF. In DNA form, the CDR3 reads TGTGCCTGGAGTCTCCGGAGGGAGACCCAGTACTTC.

This clonotype was counted ten times or more. The gene calls are TRBV14 and TRBJ1-2; a weak D match, TRBD1 (6 bases). Germline V CDR1 and CDR2: SGHDN, FVKESK. Trimming left V 4 bases short and J 10 bases short, with 22 bases between. The CDR3 totals 15 residues. The CDR3 protein is CASSRKTQTGFAYTF. CDR3 sequence (DNA): TGTGCCAGCAGCCGTAAAACCCAAACAGGGTTTGCCTACACCTTC.

This clonotype was seen ten or more times. The chain combines TRBV18 with TRBJ2-5, with TRBD1 matching over 8 bases. The CDR3 runs 14 residues. Looked up from germline, CDR1 is KGHSH and CDR2 is LQKENI. The V and J ends lost 5 bases and 5 bases, in that order; junction bases with no gene match: 7. The CDR3 nucleotides read TGTGCCAGCTCATTACGACAGGGGTCGGAGACCCAGTACTTC. Amino acid sequence: CASSLRQGSETQYF.

The table lists this clonotype with many counts. CDR3 residues: CASSSLVLADTQYF. Here the CDR3 DNA reads TGTGCCAGCAGTTCCCTGGTGCTTGCAGATACGCAGTATTTT. The chain has TRBV6-2 or TRBV6-3 and TRBJ2-3; D call uncertain. Germline V gene sequence: CDR1 MNHEY, CDR2 SVGEGT. The germline V and J ends were trimmed by 4 bases and 4 bases, with 12 bases remaining between them. This CDR3 is 14 amino acids long.

At least ten counts were recorded for this clonotype. This chain links TRBV7-8 with TRBJ2-1; D is uncertain. V was pared by 0 bases and J by 7 bases, with 7 bases between. The CDR3 has 13 residues. Looked up from germline, CDR1 is SGHVS and CDR2 is FQNEAQ. The CDR3 protein is CASSLAIMNEQFF. The DNA of the CDR3 is TGTGCCAGCAGCTTAGCCATAATGAATGAGCAGTTCTTC.

This clonotype was observed many times. The genes are TRBV28 and TRBJ2-2; the D is unclear. V was trimmed by 2 bases and J by 2 bases, leaving 3 bases between them. Per germline, CDR1 MDHEN and CDR2 SYDVKM. The CDR3 consists of 13 residues. CDR3 in DNA: TGTGCCAGCAGTTTAATAAACACCGGGGAGCTGTTTTTT. Amino acid sequence: CASSLINTGELFF.